The 28 T cell receptor beta chains below were found in one sample sequenced in a study of glioma-infiltrating T cells. Using RNA template, CDR3s of TCR alpha and beta were amplified with iRepertoire arm-PCR. TCRdb fed the multiplex PCR reads into MiXCR, producing one record per CDR3 protein. The sample records tens of thousands of distinct CDR3 sequences, less than 30% being singletons. The source material was glioma tissue, nonneoplastic brain tissue, or PBMCs (not recorded which). The receptor source for this set is a human donor with low-grade glioma or glioblastoma, undergoing nonglioma brain surgery, or in good health (not recorded which).

There are a few counts of this clonotype. This chain links TRBV24-1 with TRBJ2-1, with D unresolved. Trimming cost V 8 bases and J 12 bases, with 7 bases left between them. Per germline, CDR1 KGHDR and CDR2 SFDVKD. The CDR3 is made up of 9 amino acids. The CDR3 spells CATKIGQFF. The CDR3 DNA is TGTGCCACCAAAATCGGGCAGTTCTTC.

The V call is TRBV19, the J call TRBJ2-1; D not resolved. V was cut by 5 bases and J by 4 bases, with 15 bases left in between. CDR3 size: 15 residues. CDR1 is LNHDA, CDR2 SQIVND, per germline (reference sequence). The CDR3 region is CASSDSSPVYNEQFF. The CDR3 nucleotides read TGTGCCAGTAGTGACTCCAGTCCGGTATACAATGAGCAGTTCTTC.

This clonotype appeared many times. This chain joins TRBV27 and TRBJ2-5; 11 bases map to TRBD2. J lost 5 bases, V lost 7 bases, and 15 bases had no gene match. CDR1 and CDR2 from the germline V gene are MNHEY and SMNVEV (reference sequence). This CDR3 is 17 amino acids long. The CDR3 is CASNPGYGTSGGETQYF. The CDR3 DNA reads as TGTGCCAGCAATCCCGGATACGGGACTAGCGGAGGGGAGACCCAGTACTTC.

In this sample, this clonotype turned up a few times. The chain joins TRBV7-9 to TRBJ2-7; perhaps D is TRBD1 or TRBD2 (6 bases each). CDR3 length: 15 amino acids. Germline assignment: CDR1 SEHNR and CDR2 FQNEAQ (reference sequence). Trimming removed 5 bases from V and 2 bases from J, with 16 bases in between. CDR3 coding DNA: TGTGCCAGCAGCCCACCAGGGGCGGGACCCTACGAGCAGTACTTC. It specifies CASSPPGAGPYEQYF.

Remarks on this clonotype: An end of the junction does not agree with germline; a read error may underlie this. The V call is TRBV29-1, the J call TRBJ2-5; 10 bases are a match to TRBD2. This CDR3 contains 15 residues. Germline-derived CDR1 and CDR2 are SQVTM and ANQGSEA. The CDR3 region has the DNA TGCAACGTTGCCCTAGGACTAGCGGTCCTCGGTACCCAGTACTTC. Amino acids: CNVALGLAVLGTQYF.

This clonotype showed up many times. V gene TRBV3-1 combines with J gene TRBJ1-2; TRBD1 matches 10 bases. The CDR3 length is 14 residues. CDR1 and CDR2 (germline): LGHDT, YNNKEL (reference sequence). V dropped 4 bases and J dropped 8; count of bases not matched to a gene: 7. The CDR3 DNA is TGTGCCAGCAGCCCTAGGGACAGGGGTAGGGGCTACACCTTC. This codes for CASSPRDRGRGYTF.

The V call is TRBV5-1, the J call TRBJ2-7; no firm D call. The CDR3 sequence is 15 residues long. Trimming cost V 4 bases and J 3 bases, with 17 bases left between them. Germline CDR1 and CDR2: SGHRS and YFSETQ. The CDR3, as DNA: TGCGCCAGCAGCCCTAGAGTCGGATTACGCTACGAGCAGTACTTC. This translates into CASSPRVGLRYEQYF.

At least ten counts were recorded for this clonotype. This sequence joins TRBV25-1 and TRBJ2-5; either TRBD1 or TRBD2 may supply D (5 bases each). Germline CDR1 reads MGHDK; CDR2 reads SYGVNS. CDR3 length equals 11 residues. V gave up 4 bases and J gave up 14 bases, with 14 bases separating them. This chain's CDR3 is CASSGTGPNYF. CDR3 in DNA: TGTGCCAGCAGTGGGACGGGGCCTAATTACTTC.

This clonotype has at least ten counts. The genes are TRBV18 and TRBJ2-1; 7 bases are shared with TRBD2. There are 14 residues in the CDR3. Germline V lookup: CDR1 KGHSH, CDR2 LQKENI. V trimming: 3 bases; J trimming: 6 bases; junction bases outside the gene matches: 5. CDR3 sequence reads: CASSPAGDFNEQFF. The CDR3 nucleotides are TGTGCCAGCTCACCGGCGGGGGACTTCAATGAGCAGTTCTTC.

This clonotype was observed many times. The chain links TRBV28 to TRBJ1-3; 7 bases agree with TRBD1. With V trimmed by 0 bases and J by 3 bases, 8 bases remained unmatched. CDR1 and CDR2 from the germline V gene are MDHEN and SYDVKM. This CDR3 contains 17 residues. The CDR3 sequence: CASSLWAQGVSGNTIYF. The CDR3, as DNA: TGTGCCAGCAGTTTATGGGCCCAGGGGGTCAGTGGAAACACCATATATTTT. Full variable domain (remainder filled in from reference TRBV28 and TRBJ1-3): DVKVTQSSRYLVKRTGEKVFLECVQDMDHENMFWYRQDPGLGLRLIYFSYDVKMKEKGDIPEGYSVSREKKERFSLILESASTNQTSMYLCASSLWAQGVSGNTIYFGEGSWLTVV.

This clonotype was counted many times. The chain couples TRBV4-1 to TRBJ2-5; no clear D. In germline, CDR1 is MGHRA, CDR2 YSYEKL. The CDR3 contains 13 residues. Trimming cost V 1 base and J 5 bases, with 8 bases left between them. The CDR3 sequence: CASSQVGSETQYF. The CDR3 coding sequence is TGCGCCAGCAGCCAAGTGGGTAGCGAGACCCAGTACTTC.

This clonotype appeared many times. The CDR3 region has the DNA TGTGCCAGCAGTTTATCAGGGGGCCTATTTACCTACGAGCAGTACTTC. Its translation is CASSLSGGLFTYEQYF. The chain combines TRBV27 with TRBJ2-7, with 7 bases fitting TRBD1. With 0 bases clipped from V and 2 bases from J, the junction kept 7 bases outside the gene matches. This CDR3 has 16 amino acids. Germline CDR1 is MNHEY and CDR2 is SMNVEV (reference sequence).

The chain links TRBV18 to TRBJ1-1; unclear D gene. CDR1 is KGHSH and CDR2 is LQKENI in the germline V gene. Deletions cut 3 bases from V and 1 base from J, with 9 bases between. The length of the CDR3 is 14 residues. CDR3 residues: CASSPGRTNTEAFF. The CDR3 DNA reads TGTGCCAGCTCACCCGGACGGACGAACACTGAAGCTTTCTTT.

This clonotype was seen more than once but under ten times. The rearrangement links TRBV10-1 to TRBJ1-3, with TRBD1 matching over 7 bases. The CDR3 totals 15 residues. V trimming: 6 bases; J trimming: 0 bases; junction bases outside the gene matches: 5. Germline V gene lookup returns CDR1 WNHNN and CDR2 SYGVQD (reference sequence). Here the CDR3 DNA reads TGCGCCAGCAGAGCCGGGACAGCCTCTGGAAACACCATATATTTT. As protein: CASRAGTASGNTIYF.

In this sample, this clonotype turned up many times. The J gene is TRBJ2-1, the V gene TRBV2; D could derive from TRBD1 or TRBD2 (6 bases each). V lost 7 bases to trimming and J lost 7 bases, with 17 bases between them. CDR3 length equals 14 residues. The germline gives CDR1 SNHLY, CDR2 FYNNEI. The CDR3 DNA reads TGTGCCAGCACGGGTGGGGGGCTAGGAAATGAGCAGTTCTTC. Translated: CASTGGGLGNEQFF.

For this clonotype: This sequence may be a read error, since a much larger clone differs from it by one base. The chain recombines TRBV7-9 with TRBJ1-1; D remains unclear. The CDR3 consists of 14 residues. With 5 bases removed from V and 1 base from J, the gap between germline ends came to 11 bases. Germline V CDR1 and CDR2: SEHNR, FQNEAQ (reference sequence). This CDR3 is CASSPWRANTEAFF. In nucleotides, the CDR3 is TGTGCCAGCAGCCCCTGGCGTGCGAACACTGAAGCTTTCTTT.

This clonotype was counted many times. V gene TRBV6-5 combines with J gene TRBJ2-1, with D maybe TRBD2 (6 bases). Germline V gene data show CDR1 as MNHEY and CDR2 as SVGAGI. Trimming removed 0 bases at V and 2 bases at J, with 8 bases between. This CDR3 is 15 amino acids long. The CDR3 nucleotides are TGTGCCAGCAGTTACTCGACGGGGGCCTACAATGAGCAGTTCTTC. Residues: CASSYSTGAYNEQFF.

This clonotype was seen ten or more times. The V call is TRBV10-3, the J call TRBJ1-5; 11 nucleotides agree with TRBD1. The CDR3 length is 15 residues. The J segment lost 7 bases and the V segment lost 1 base, leaving 3 bases of the junction unmatched. Looked up from germline, CDR1 is ENHRY and CDR2 is SYGVKD. The DNA for the CDR3 is TGTGCCATCAGTGAGTTGGGACAGGGGGGACAGCCCCAGCATTTT. This encodes CAISELGQGGQPQHF.

The CDR3 DNA sequence: TGTGCCAGCAGCAGGGACGGGACGCAGCCCCAGCATTTT. Its translation: CASSRDGTQPQHF. The genes are TRBV5-6 and TRBJ1-5; tentative D call: TRBD1 (5 bases). Germline V gene data show CDR1 as SGHDT and CDR2 as YYEEEE. This CDR3 comprises 13 residues. Trimming left V 4 bases short and J 7 bases short, with 12 bases between.

This clonotype was counted many times. The CDR3: CASKDGAESGQPQHF. The CDR3 nucleotides are TGTGCCAGCAAAGACGGGGCCGAATCGGGGCAGCCCCAGCATTTT. The chain recombines TRBV4-2 with TRBJ1-5; D possibly corresponds to TRBD1 (5 bases). CDR1 and CDR2 (germline): LGHNA, YNFKEQ. The length of the CDR3 is 15 residues. The V gene lost 7 bases and the J gene lost 7 bases, with 20 bases spanning the gap.

This clonotype was detected only a few times. This sequence joins TRBV12-3 or TRBV12-4 and TRBJ2-3; D unclear. This CDR3 spans 13 amino acids. Trimming stripped 6 bases from V and 4 bases from J, with 11 bases between. The CDR3 is CASRPGFPDTQYF. In DNA, the CDR3 is TGTGCCAGCAGACCGGGTTTCCCAGATACGCAGTATTTT.

This clonotype was found many times. The rearrangement joins TRBV4-2 to TRBJ2-1; weak D call: TRBD2 (6 bases). Trimming took 3 bases from V and 6 from J, leaving 12 bases between them. The germline gives CDR1 LGHNA, CDR2 YNFKEQ. The CDR3 sequence is 14 residues long. The CDR3 region has the DNA TGTGCCAGCAGCCACCCCGGGACTCGCAATGAGCAGTTCTTC. It yields the protein CASSHPGTRNEQFF.

A few counts support this clonotype. The gene calls are TRBV7-2 and TRBJ2-7; 9 bases line up with TRBD1. The CDR3 is 16 residues long. From germline, CDR1 is SGHTA and CDR2 FQGNSA. J was trimmed by 1 base and V by 5 bases; bases with no gene match: 9. CDR3 sequence: CASSGSGTGISYEQYF. In DNA form, the CDR3 reads TGTGCCAGCAGCGGATCCGGGACAGGGATTTCCTACGAGCAGTACTTC.

This clonotype was seen repeatedly, ten times or more. V is TRBV2 and J is TRBJ1-1, with 10 bases lining up with TRBD1. CDR3 length equals 15 residues. Germline V gene lookup returns CDR1 SNHLY and CDR2 FYNNEI. The V and J ends lost 4 bases and 1 base, in that order; junction bases with no gene match: 3. This CDR3 is CASSAGTGANTEAFF. The DNA for the CDR3 is TGTGCCAGCAGTGCGGGGACAGGGGCGAACACTGAAGCTTTCTTT.

On this clonotype: A much larger clonotype is one base distant, so this may be a read error. The CDR3 nucleotides are TGTGCCAGCAGTCCGGGCCCCCCCTACAATGAGCAGTTCTTC. Residues: CASSPGPPYNEQFF. The chain joins TRBV7-2 to TRBJ2-1, with D unclear. This CDR3 comprises 14 residues. V lost 6 bases and J lost 2, with 11 bases in between. CDR1 and CDR2 (germline): SGHTA, FQGNSA.

There are many counts of this clonotype. This CDR3 is CASSYGARGEQYF. Written as DNA, the CDR3 is TGTGCCAGCAGTTACGGGGCCCGTGGCGAGCAGTACTTC. The V and J genes are TRBV6-5 and TRBJ2-7; maybe TRBD1 (5 bases). Looked up from germline, CDR1 is MNHEY and CDR2 is SVGAGI. The CDR3 is 13 residues long. With 2 bases removed from V and 6 bases from J, the gap between germline ends came to 11 bases.

The chain is built from TRBV12-3 or TRBV12-4 and TRBJ1-2; tentative D call: TRBD1 (5 bases). Trimming stripped 2 bases from V and 8 bases from J, with 12 bases between. This CDR3 is built from 13 residues. The CDR3 coding sequence is TGTGCCAGCAGTTTACAGGGACGGTGGGGCTACACCTTC. This codes for CASSLQGRWGYTF.

This clonotype was seen ten or more times. The chain carries TRBV24-1 and TRBJ2-3; tentative D call: TRBD1 (5 bases). The CDR3 spans 15 residues. V was trimmed by 6 bases and J by 2 bases, leaving 14 bases between them. Germline-derived CDR1 and CDR2 are KGHDR and SFDVKD. The CDR3 sequence is CATSSGLGITDTQYF. The CDR3 DNA follows: TGTGCCACCAGTTCAGGGCTGGGTATCACAGATACGCAGTATTTT.